This is a list of T cell receptor beta chains from one sample in a study of T cell repertoires in cytomegalovirus infection. TCRdb re-analysed the reads in MiXCR, keeping a single row per CDR3 protein. The sample yields about 190,000 distinct CDR3 sequences, approximately 28% seen once. Sequencing was performed on PBMCs. The receptors were sampled from a human donor in good health (CMV status not recorded). Some clones in this sample may be carry-over from other donors' samples. The CDR3 runs from the conserved cysteine through the conserved F or W. D genes are given only for firm matches. Size is omitted from some rows. Given values are once, few, many or a class for expanded clones.

J	V	length	size	D	CDR3	DNA
TRBJ1-1	TRBV5-6	14	-	TRBD1	CASSLVRGHTEAFF	TGTGCCAGCAGCTTGGTGAGGGGGCACACTGAAGCTTTCTTT
TRBJ1-3	TRBV12-3/TRBV12-4	13	-	-	CASSLAEGNTIYF	TGTGCCAGCAGTTTGGCAGAAGGAAACACCATATATTTT
TRBJ2-3	TRBV6-5	15	few	-	CASSYQTGSTDTQYF	TGTGCCAGCAGTTACCAGACTGGAAGCACAGATACGCAGTATTTT
TRBJ1-3	TRBV7-8	15	many	-	CASSLRGSGGNTIYF	TGTGCCAGCAGCTTACGGGGCTCAGGTGGAAACACCATATATTTT
TRBJ1-2	TRBV20-1	14	-	-	CSARSDGGFYGYTF	TGCAGTGCTAGATCGGACGGGGGATTCTATGGCTACACCTTC
TRBJ2-4	TRBV18	17	few	TRBD1	CASSRDRPALAKNIQYF	TGTGCCAGCTCTCGGGACAGGCCTGCATTAGCCAAAAACATTCAGTACTTC
TRBJ1-1	TRBV6-2/TRBV6-3	15	-	-	CASSLLNPRETEAFF	TGTGCCAGCAGTCTTCTTAACCCCCGAGAAACTGAAGCTTTCTTT
TRBJ2-4	TRBV7-2	16	many	-	CASSLSRGGAKNIQYF	TGTGCCAGCAGCTTGAGTCGGGGTGGAGCCAAAAACATTCAGTACTTC
TRBJ1-5	TRBV2	12	-	-	CASSAIRQPQHF	TGTGCCAGCAGTGCTATTCGGCAGCCCCAGCATTTT
TRBJ2-3	TRBV27	15	-	-	CASSFSEVSTDTQYF	TGTGCCAGCAGTTTTAGTGAGGTTAGCACAGATACGCAGTATTTT
TRBJ2-2	TRBV5-6	15	few	TRBD1	CASSLKDRAYGELFF	TGTGCCAGCAGCTTAAAAGACAGGGCCTACGGGGAGCTGTTTTTT
TRBJ1-2	TRBV29-1	14	-	-	CSVRRGGDGYGYTF	TGCAGCGTTCGGAGGGGAGGGGACGGCTATGGCTACACCTTC
TRBJ1-1	TRBV6-5	15	-	TRBD1	CASSPRQGVHTEAFF	TGTGCCAGCAGCCCCAGACAGGGGGTCCACACTGAAGCTTTCTTT
TRBJ2-3	TRBV7-2	13	-	-	CASSFVGADTQYF	TGTGCCAGCAGCTTTGTGGGGGCGGATACGCAGTATTTT
TRBJ2-7	TRBV19	16	few	TRBD1	CASSKRKPGQGYEQYF	TGTGCCAGTAGTAAACGGAAGCCGGGACAGGGCTACGAGCAGTACTTC
TRBJ1-6	TRBV20-1	17	few	TRBD1	CSARFPDGTGGGSPLHF	TGCAGTGCTAGATTTCCAGACGGGACAGGGGGAGGATCACCCCTCCACTTT
TRBJ1-5	TRBV6-6	18	-	TRBD1	CASRITGTGPGGNQPQHF	TGTGCCAGCAGAATCACCGGGACAGGGCCGGGTGGCAATCAGCCCCAGCATTTT
TRBJ1-2	TRBV9	15	-	TRBD1	CASSVGQGANSGYTF	TGTGCCAGCAGCGTAGGACAGGGGGCGAACTCTGGCTACACCTTC
TRBJ1-1	TRBV6-6	14	-	TRBD1	CASTFDRVNTEAFF	TGTGCCAGCACTTTTGACAGGGTGAACACTGAAGCTTTCTTT
TRBJ1-1	TRBV12-3/TRBV12-4	13	-	-	CASSYRETTEAFF	TGTGCCAGCAGCTACAGGGAGACCACTGAAGCTTTCTTT
TRBJ1-4	TRBV20-1	13	few	-	CSANDDPFGVLFF	TGCAGTGCTAACGACGACCCCTTCGGAGTACTGTTTTTT
TRBJ2-7	TRBV7-2	14	many	TRBD1	CASSSPGQTYEQYF	TGTGCCAGCAGTTCCCCGGGACAGACTTACGAGCAGTACTTC
TRBJ2-1	TRBV6-4	15	few	TRBD1	CASSDGPGGYNEQFF	TGTGCCAGCAGTGACGGGCCAGGGGGCTACAATGAGCAGTTCTTC
TRBJ2-7	TRBV7-8	14	many	-	CASSLAQKLYEQYF	TGTGCCAGCAGCTTAGCCCAGAAGCTCTACGAGCAGTACTTC
TRBJ2-5	TRBV19	15	-	TRBD1	CASSPGTGGDETQYF	TGTGCCAGTAGTCCCGGGACAGGGGGCGACGAGACCCAGTACTTC
TRBJ1-1	TRBV2	14	-	-	CASRGSPVNTEAFF	TGTGCCAGCAGGGGGTCCCCAGTGAACACTGAAGCTTTCTTT
TRBJ2-5	TRBV20-1	14	-	TRBD1	CSARGGTVQETQYF	TGCAGTGCTAGAGGTGGGACAGTACAAGAGACCCAGTACTTC
TRBJ2-3	TRBV12-3/TRBV12-4	15	-	-	CASSFVVGFIDTQYF	TGTGCCAGCAGTTTCGTGGTTGGGTTTATAGATACGCAGTATTTT
TRBJ1-4	TRBV20-1	13	-	-	CSALLTSGEKLFF	TGCAGTGCTCTCCTTACATCGGGGGAAAAACTGTTTTTT
TRBJ1-3	TRBV12-3/TRBV12-4	13	many	-	CASSLFNGNTIYF	TGTGCCAGCAGTTTATTTAACGGAAACACCATATATTTT
TRBJ2-1	TRBV7-2	17	-	TRBD2	CASSSSLGGATYNEQFF	TGTGCCAGCAGCTCATCCCTCGGGGGGGCCACCTACAATGAGCAGTTCTTC
TRBJ2-7	TRBV7-2	16	many	-	CASSLLPPGSSSEQYF	TGTGCCAGCAGCTTACTTCCGCCGGGGAGTTCCTCCGAGCAGTACTTC
TRBJ2-1	TRBV19	16	few	-	CASSPRTASSYNEQFF	TGTGCCAGTAGTCCCAGGACGGCAAGCTCCTACAATGAGCAGTTCTTC
TRBJ1-1	TRBV4-3	12	few	-	CASSQADSEAFF	TGCGCCAGCAGCCAAGCCGACAGCGAAGCTTTCTTT
TRBJ2-2	TRBV5-4	15	-	TRBD2	CASAKGLENTGELFF	TGTGCCAGCGCCAAAGGACTAGAGAACACCGGGGAGCTGTTTTTT
TRBJ2-2	TRBV11-3	16	once	-	CASSLARQLDTGELFF	TGTGCCAGCAGCCTAGCCCGACAGTTGGACACCGGGGAGCTGTTTTTT
TRBJ1-4	TRBV4-3	14	few	-	CASSLSRVSEKLFF	TGCGCCAGCAGCCTCAGCAGGGTTTCTGAAAAACTGTTTTTT
TRBJ2-7	TRBV6-2/TRBV6-3	14	-	-	CASIAGQRGYEQYF	TGTGCCAGCATCGCGGGACAGAGAGGCTACGAGCAGTACTTC
TRBJ1-1	TRBV5-1	15	few	-	CASSLRAGENTEAFF	TGCGCCAGCAGCTTGAGGGCAGGGGAGAACACTGAAGCTTTCTTT
TRBJ1-3	TRBV10-3	15	-	-	CAISDELSSGNTIYF	TGTGCCATCAGTGACGAGTTAAGCTCTGGAAACACCATATATTTT
TRBJ1-1	TRBV19	15	few	TRBD1	CASSAPRQGYTEAFF	TGTGCCAGTAGTGCCCCCCGACAGGGTTACACTGAAGCTTTCTTT
TRBJ1-1	TRBV7-2	14	-	TRBD1	CASSLVRDSTEAFF	TGTGCCAGCAGCTTAGTCAGGGACAGCACTGAAGCTTTCTTT
TRBJ2-3	TRBV5-1	18	few	TRBD1	CASSSTGAMIGFTDTQYF	TGCGCCAGCAGCTCGACAGGGGCGATGATAGGCTTCACAGATACGCAGTATTTT
TRBJ1-1	TRBV7-9	15	once	-	CASSQSIRLNTEAFF	TGTGCCAGCAGCCAGAGTATAAGGCTGAACACTGAAGCTTTCTTT
TRBJ1-1	TRBV7-2	15	-	-	CASSLVGGRDTEAFF	TGTGCCAGCAGCTTAGTAGGAGGGAGGGACACTGAAGCTTTCTTT
TRBJ2-1	TRBV7-3	19	-	-	CASSLYQGGESYPGDEQFF	TGTGCCAGCAGCTTATACCAAGGAGGGGAAAGCTACCCCGGGGATGAGCAGTTCTTC
TRBJ1-2	TRBV6-1	15	-	-	CATSPGTALGIGYTF	TGTGCCACCTCTCCCGGGACTGCCCTGGGTATTGGCTACACCTTC
TRBJ2-7	TRBV29-1	14	-	TRBD1	CSVTGGQSSYEQYF	TGCAGCGTGACAGGGGGCCAGAGCTCCTACGAGCAGTACTTC
TRBJ2-2	TRBV30	15	-	TRBD2	CAWSSRGGRTGELFF	TGTGCCTGGAGTTCCCGGGGGGGCAGAACCGGGGAGCTGTTTTTT
TRBJ1-1	TRBV7-8	14	-	-	CASSPSRANTEAFF	TGTGCCAGCAGCCCAAGCCGGGCTAACACTGAAGCTTTCTTT